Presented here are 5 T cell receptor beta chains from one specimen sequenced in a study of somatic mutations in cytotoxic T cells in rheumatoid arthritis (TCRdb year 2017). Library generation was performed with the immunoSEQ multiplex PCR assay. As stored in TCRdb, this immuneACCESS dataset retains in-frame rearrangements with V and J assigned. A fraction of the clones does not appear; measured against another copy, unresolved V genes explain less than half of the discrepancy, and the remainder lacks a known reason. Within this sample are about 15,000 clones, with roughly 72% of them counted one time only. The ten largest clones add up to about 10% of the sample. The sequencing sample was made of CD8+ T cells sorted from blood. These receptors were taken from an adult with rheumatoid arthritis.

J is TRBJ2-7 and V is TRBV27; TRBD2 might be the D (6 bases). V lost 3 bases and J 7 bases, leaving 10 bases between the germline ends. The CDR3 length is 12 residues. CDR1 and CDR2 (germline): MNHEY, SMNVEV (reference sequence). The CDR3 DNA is TGTGCCAGCAGTTTTGACCGGGGGGAGCAGTACTTC. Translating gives CASSFDRGEQYF.

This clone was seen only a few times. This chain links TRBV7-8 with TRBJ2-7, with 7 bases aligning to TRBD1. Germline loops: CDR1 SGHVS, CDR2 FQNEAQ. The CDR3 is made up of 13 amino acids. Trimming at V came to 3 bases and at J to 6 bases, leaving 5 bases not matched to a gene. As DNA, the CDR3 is TGTGCCAGCAGCTTGACAGGGCCCGTCGAGCAGTACTTC. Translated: CASSLTGPVEQYF.

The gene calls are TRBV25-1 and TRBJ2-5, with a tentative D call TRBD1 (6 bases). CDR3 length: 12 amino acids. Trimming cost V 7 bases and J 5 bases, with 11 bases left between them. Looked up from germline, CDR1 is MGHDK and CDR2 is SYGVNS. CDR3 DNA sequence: TGTGCCAGCACGGCTCAGGGGGAGACCCAGTACTTC. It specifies CASTAQGETQYF.

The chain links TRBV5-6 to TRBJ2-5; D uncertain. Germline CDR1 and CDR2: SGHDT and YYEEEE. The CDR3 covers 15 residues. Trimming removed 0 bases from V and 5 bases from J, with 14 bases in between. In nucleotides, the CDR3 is TGTGCCAGCAGCTTGGAAAATAGCTTACTTGAGACCCAGTACTTC. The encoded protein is CASSLENSLLETQYF.

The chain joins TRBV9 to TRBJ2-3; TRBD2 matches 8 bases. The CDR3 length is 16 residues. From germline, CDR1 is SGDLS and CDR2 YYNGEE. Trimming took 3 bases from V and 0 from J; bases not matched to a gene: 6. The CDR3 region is CASSARGGYSTDTQYF. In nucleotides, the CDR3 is TGTGCCAGCAGCGCCCGCGGGGGGTACAGCACAGATACGCAGTATTTT.